The rows below give T cell receptor beta chains drawn from one sample of a study of cytomegalovirus exposure and HLA in healthy donors. Sequencing was performed with immunoSEQ multiplex PCR; in TCRdb, only in-frame clones are kept and a portion is missing. The sample holds 150,000 or so clones, about 95% seen once. Sequenced sample: PBMCs. Every receptor here comes from a man between 18 and 29 years old in good health and CMV-seropositive. CDR3s include the opening cysteine and the closing phenylalanine or tryptophan.

V,J,CDR3
TRBV14,TRBJ2-7,CASSLGQGGEQYF
TRBV28,TRBJ1-6,CASSEQKRGYNSPLHF
TRBV6-1,TRBJ2-5,CASSGTGGGETQYF
TRBV10-3,TRBJ2-3,CAISDPIRGPSTDTQYF
TRBV11-2,TRBJ2-7,CASARTASYEQYF
TRBV5-1,TRBJ2-5,CASSFSATHAQETQYF
TRBV28,TRBJ1-2,CASSLGGAGGYGYTF
TRBV27,TRBJ2-1,CASSFRTSGRNEQFF
TRBV5-1,TRBJ2-7,CASSPQGNSYEQYF
TRBV19,TRBJ2-1,CASAPMAGGINEQFF
TRBV6-1,TRBJ2-7,CASRRDRTSYEQYF